Listed below are T cell receptor beta chains from one sample, sequenced in a study of graft-versus-host responses after intestinal transplantation. Sequenced by immunoSEQ multiplex PCR; TCRdb stores in-frame clones only, minus some. Of approximately 11,000 clones listed, approximately 90% are singletons. The specimen comprised PBMCs, sampled 105 days after intestinal transplantation. All receptors come from a human patient who received an intestinal transplant, so some T cells may come from the graft donor. The CDR3 runs from the conserved cysteine through the conserved F or W. D genes are given only for firm matches. Expanded clones are given a class, and other clones once, few, many or no size at all.

clone_size j_call v_call d_call cdr3_nt cdr3_aa
NA TRBJ2-3 TRBV5-1 TRBD2 TGCGCCAGCAGCCCGGGTTTAGCGGGAGTTGGAGATACGCAGTATTTT CASSPGLAGVGDTQYF
NA TRBJ2-2 TRBV12-5 NA TGTGCTAGTGGTTTGGGAATCACCGGGGAGCTGTTTTTT CASGLGITGELFF
NA TRBJ1-2 TRBV5-4 TRBD1 TGTGCCAGCAGCTCGCCCTGGGACAGGACGACCCTTGGGGGCTACACCTTC CASSSPWDRTTLGGYTF
NA TRBJ2-1 TRBV29-1 NA TGCAGCGTTGATTTGCTCTACAATGAGCAGTTCTTC CSVDLLYNEQFF
NA TRBJ2-1 TRBV28 TRBD2 TGTGCCATACGTACTAGCGGGGGAATCAATGAGCAGTTCTTC CAIRTSGGINEQFF
NA TRBJ2-1 TRBV7-6 TRBD1 TGTGCCAGCAGCTTAGTCCGGGACAGGGGGCTCACTGAGCAGTTCTTC CASSLVRDRGLTEQFF
NA TRBJ2-1 TRBV5-1 TRBD2 TGCGCCAGCAGCCCCCCGTTAACTAGCGACCTAATTGAGCAGTTCTTC CASSPPLTSDLIEQFF
once TRBJ2-3 TRBV6-5 NA TGTGCCAGCAAGGGATCAGCCATTTATTTT CASKGSAIYF
NA TRBJ2-1 TRBV2 TRBD2 TGTGCCAGCAGCGGACTAGCGGGAGGGCAAGGTGAGCAGTTCTTC CASSGLAGGQGEQFF
NA TRBJ2-6 TRBV7-2 NA TGTGCCAGCAGCTCCGGGACCATCAGCTCTGGGGCCAACGTCCTGACTTTC CASSSGTISSGANVLTF
NA TRBJ2-3 TRBV5-6 NA TGTGCCAGCAGCTTGGGGACAGCAACAGATACGCAGTATTTT CASSLGTATDTQYF
once TRBJ2-1 TRBV28 TRBD2 TGTGCCAGCAGTAGCGGGAGGGCTCCGAATGAGCAGTTCTTC CASSSGRAPNEQFF
NA TRBJ2-7 TRBV6-1 NA TGTGCCAGCATCGACCTCGTCCCCTACGAGCAGTACTTC CASIDLVPYEQYF
NA TRBJ1-2 TRBV14 NA TGTGCCAGCGAGTCAGTAAACCGCTATGGCTACACCTTC CASESVNRYGYTF
NA TRBJ2-3 TRBV11-2 TRBD2 TGTGCCAGCAGCACCCGACTAGCGGGAGGCCCAGATACGCAGTATTTT CASSTRLAGGPDTQYF
NA TRBJ1-2 TRBV7-9 TRBD1 TGTGCCAGCAGCTTAAGGGGGCAGGCGGTTAACTATGGCTACACCTTC CASSLRGQAVNYGYTF
NA TRBJ2-1 TRBV11-1 TRBD1 TGTGCCAGCAGCCTAGGGACAGACAATGAGCAGTTCTTC CASSLGTDNEQFF
few TRBJ2-7 TRBV5-1 TRBD1 TGCGCCAGCACCCGTGGACAGGGTGCCTACGAGCAGTACTTC CASTRGQGAYEQYF
NA TRBJ1-4 TRBV6-1 TRBD1 TGTGCCAGCAGTGAAATATGGACAGGGCAGAATGAAAAACTGTTTTTT CASSEIWTGQNEKLFF
NA TRBJ2-3 TRBV6-4 TRBD2 TGTGCCAGCAGTGCACTAGCGGGGGGTTCCACAGATACGCAGTATTTT CASSALAGGSTDTQYF
NA TRBJ2-2 TRBV7-9 TRBD2 TGTGCCAGCAGCCCGACTAGCGGGGGCCACTCCGGGGAGCTGTTTTTT CASSPTSGGHSGELFF
NA TRBJ2-7 TRBV7-2 NA TGTGCCAGCAGCTCCTCTGTCTTAAACTACGAGCAGTACTTC CASSSSVLNYEQYF
NA TRBJ2-2 TRBV2 TRBD1 TGTGCCAGCAGTGAAGTGGTACAGGGGGTCACCGGGGAGCTGTTTTTT CASSEVVQGVTGELFF
NA TRBJ2-7 TRBV13 NA TGTGCCAGCAGCTTCGGAACAGGGAGTAGCTACGAGCAGTACTTC CASSFGTGSSYEQYF
few TRBJ1-1 TRBV13 NA TGTGCCAGCAGCTTCCTCAGGGATACTGAAGCTTTCTTT CASSFLRDTEAFF
NA TRBJ2-6 TRBV4-1 NA TGCGCCAGCAGCCAAGATCTCCACAGCTCTGGGGCCAACGTCCTGACTTTC CASSQDLHSSGANVLTF
NA TRBJ2-1 TRBV7-3 TRBD2 TGTGCCAGCAGCTTAGGGAGCGGGGGATACAATGAGCAGTTCTTC CASSLGSGGYNEQFF
NA TRBJ2-7 TRBV7-9 NA TGTGCCAGCAGCACTCAGGGGATCCTTAGCGAGCAGTACTTC CASSTQGILSEQYF
NA TRBJ2-7 TRBV4-1 NA TGCGCCAGCAGCCAAGACCCTCGGCAGGGCCAGTACTTC CASSQDPRQGQYF